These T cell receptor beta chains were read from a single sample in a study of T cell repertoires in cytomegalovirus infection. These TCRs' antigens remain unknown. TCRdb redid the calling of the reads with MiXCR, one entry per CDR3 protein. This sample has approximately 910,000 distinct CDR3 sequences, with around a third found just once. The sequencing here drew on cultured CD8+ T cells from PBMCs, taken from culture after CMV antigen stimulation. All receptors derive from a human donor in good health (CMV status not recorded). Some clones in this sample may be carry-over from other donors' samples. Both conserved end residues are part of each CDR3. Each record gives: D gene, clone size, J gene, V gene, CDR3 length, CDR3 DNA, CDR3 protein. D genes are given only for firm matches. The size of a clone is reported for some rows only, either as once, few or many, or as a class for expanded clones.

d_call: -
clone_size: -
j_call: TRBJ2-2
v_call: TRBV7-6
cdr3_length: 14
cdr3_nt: TGTGCCGGCACCGCGCTGGGGGAGACCGGGGAGCTGTTTTTT
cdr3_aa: CAGTALGETGELFF

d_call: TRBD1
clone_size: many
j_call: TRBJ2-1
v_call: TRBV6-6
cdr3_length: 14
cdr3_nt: TGTGCCAGCAGTTCCCCGGGACAGCCCAATGAGCAGTTCTTC
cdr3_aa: CASSSPGQPNEQFF

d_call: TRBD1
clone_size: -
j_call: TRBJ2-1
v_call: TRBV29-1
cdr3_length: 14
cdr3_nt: TGCAGCGTTGAGGGGACAGGGCTCGACAATGAGCAGTTCTTC
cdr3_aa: CSVEGTGLDNEQFF

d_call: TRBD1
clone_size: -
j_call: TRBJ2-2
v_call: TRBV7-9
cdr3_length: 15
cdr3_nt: TGTGCCAGCAGCGATGACAGGGCGAACACCGGGGAGCTGTTTTTT
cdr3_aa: CASSDDRANTGELFF

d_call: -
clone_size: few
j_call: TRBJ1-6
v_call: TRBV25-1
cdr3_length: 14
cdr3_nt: TGTGCCAGCAGCCCTGTTTCGGGCAATTCACCCCTCCACTTT
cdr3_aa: CASSPVSGNSPLHF

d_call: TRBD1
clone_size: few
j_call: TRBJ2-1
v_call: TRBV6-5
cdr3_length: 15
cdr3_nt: TGTGCCAGCAGTACACTACTTCAAACAGGGGATGAGCAGTTCTTC
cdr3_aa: CASSTLLQTGDEQFF

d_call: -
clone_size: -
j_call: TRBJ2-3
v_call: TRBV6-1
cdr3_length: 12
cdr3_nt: TGTGCCAGCAGTTCCACAGGGATTGGGCAGTATTTT
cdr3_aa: CASSSTGIGQYF

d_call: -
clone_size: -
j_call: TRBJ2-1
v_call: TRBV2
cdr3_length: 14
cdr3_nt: TGTGCCAGCCTAGTAGGGGACTCCTACAATGAGCAGTTCTTC
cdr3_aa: CASLVGDSYNEQFF

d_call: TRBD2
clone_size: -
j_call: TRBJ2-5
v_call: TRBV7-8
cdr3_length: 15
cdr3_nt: TGTGCCAGCAGCCCGCCTAGCGGGAGGGCCGAGACCCAGTACTTC
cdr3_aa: CASSPPSGRAETQYF

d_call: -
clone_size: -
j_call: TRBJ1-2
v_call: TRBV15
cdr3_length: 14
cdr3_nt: TGTGCCACCAGCACCTACAGGGCTCCGTATGGCTACACCTTC
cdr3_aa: CATSTYRAPYGYTF

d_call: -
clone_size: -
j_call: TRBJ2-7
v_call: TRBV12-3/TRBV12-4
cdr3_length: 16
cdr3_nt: TGTGCCAGCAGTTTGGTCTGGACGCACACCCGTTACGAGCAGTACTTC
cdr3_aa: CASSLVWTHTRYEQYF

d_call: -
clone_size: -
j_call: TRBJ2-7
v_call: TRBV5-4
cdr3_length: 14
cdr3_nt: TGTGCCAGCAGCTTGGGGGACATTTCCTACGAGCAGTACTTC
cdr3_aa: CASSLGDISYEQYF

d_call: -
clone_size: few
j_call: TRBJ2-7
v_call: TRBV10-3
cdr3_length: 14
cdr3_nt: TGTGCCATCAGTGATGGGGGGGCCTCCTACGAGCAGTACTTC
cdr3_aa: CAISDGGASYEQYF

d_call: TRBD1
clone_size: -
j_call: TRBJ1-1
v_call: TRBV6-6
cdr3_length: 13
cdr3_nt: TGTGCCAGCAGTTCAGGGGGCGAGGCTGAAGCTTTCTTT
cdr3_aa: CASSSGGEAEAFF

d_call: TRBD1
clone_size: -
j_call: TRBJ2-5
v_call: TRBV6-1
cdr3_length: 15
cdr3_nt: TGTGCCAGCAGCCCTCTACTTGGGACAGAAGAGACCCAGTACTTC
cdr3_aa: CASSPLLGTEETQYF

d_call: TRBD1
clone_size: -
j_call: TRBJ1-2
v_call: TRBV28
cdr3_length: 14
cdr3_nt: TGTGCCAGCACCGTACCGGGACAGCTCTATGGCTACACCTTC
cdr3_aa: CASTVPGQLYGYTF

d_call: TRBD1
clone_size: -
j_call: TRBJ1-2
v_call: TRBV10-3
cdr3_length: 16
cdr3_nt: TGTGCCATCAGGTCGGGACAGGGCGTTTCTAACTATGGCTACACCTTC
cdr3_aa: CAIRSGQGVSNYGYTF

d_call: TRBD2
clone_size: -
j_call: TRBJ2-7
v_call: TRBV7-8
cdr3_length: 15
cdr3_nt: TGTGCCAGCAGCTCGAGGACTAGCGGGGGTTACGAGCAGTACTTC
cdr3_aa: CASSSRTSGGYEQYF

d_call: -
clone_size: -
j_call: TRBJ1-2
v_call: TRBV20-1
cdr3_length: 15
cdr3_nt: TGCAGTGCTAGAGAGAAACAGAAGGGGTCCTATGGCTACACCTTC
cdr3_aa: CSAREKQKGSYGYTF

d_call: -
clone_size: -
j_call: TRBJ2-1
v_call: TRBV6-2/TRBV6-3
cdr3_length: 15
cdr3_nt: TGTGCCAGTTTTGGGGGAATGGACACCTACAATGAGCAGTTCTTC
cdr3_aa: CASFGGMDTYNEQFF

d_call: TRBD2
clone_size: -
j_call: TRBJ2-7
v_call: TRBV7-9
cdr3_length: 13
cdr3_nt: TGTGCCAGCAGCTTGATACGGGGAGGGGAGCAGTACTTC
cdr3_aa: CASSLIRGGEQYF

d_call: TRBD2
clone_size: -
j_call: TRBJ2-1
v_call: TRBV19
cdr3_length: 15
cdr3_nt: TGTGCCAGTACCCCACTAGCGGGCTGGGGGGATGAGCAGTTCTTC
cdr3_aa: CASTPLAGWGDEQFF

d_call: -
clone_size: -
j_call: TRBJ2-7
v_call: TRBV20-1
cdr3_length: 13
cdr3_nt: TGCAGTGCAATAAAGCCCCGGGCCTACGAGCAGTACTTC
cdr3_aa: CSAIKPRAYEQYF

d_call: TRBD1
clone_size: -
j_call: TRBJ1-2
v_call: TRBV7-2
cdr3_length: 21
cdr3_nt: TGTGCCAGCAGCTTAGCGGGGGGACAGGGGGCCCCCTGGGTCACCCGATGGGGCTACACCTTC
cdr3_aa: CASSLAGGQGAPWVTRWGYTF